This T cell receptor (beta chain) stems from a study of shared clonotypes between healthy human individuals. Broader study findings: It was observed that 5% to 6% of naive CD4 clonotypes were shared across a few donors. Read depth was anticipated to influence clonotype sharing among donors.

About this clone itself: The antigen is unknown.

The repertoire was sequenced with immunoSEQ multiplex PCR; TCRdb's copy has only in-frame clones and lacks some. The sample has roughly 1.5 million clones; nearly 99% are singletons. Sequencing used naive CD4+ T cells sorted from blood. Regarding subset: CD45RA+ positively selected. The origin of this receptor is a young man in good health.

CDR3 amino acids: CASSSRPWETQYF. As DNA, the CDR3 is TGTGCCAGCAGCTCACGACCCTGGGAGACCCAGTACTTC. The rearrangement joins TRBV7-2 to TRBJ2-5; D remains ambiguous. This CDR3 has 13 residues. Germline V gives CDR1 SGHTA, CDR2 FQGNSA. V was clipped by 4 bases and J by 5 bases, with 11 bases between them.